A selection of T cell receptor beta chains follows, all from one sample in a study of T-cell memory formation after mild COVID-19. A single record per CDR3 protein comes from TCRdb applying MiXCR to the 5' RACE reads. The table shows roughly 250,000 distinct CDR3 sequences, with about 16% occurring only once. Specimen: PBMCs or a T cell subset sorted from them (not recorded which). These receptors all stem from a man between 18 and 35 years old who had mild COVID-19 (a few samples of this study predate the infection). Cell type and time point are not known. Each CDR3 is given with its conserved first and last residue. The D gene is left open where the match is weak. Size is omitted from some rows. Given values are once, few, many or a class for expanded clones.

d_call: NA
v_call: TRBV4-2
j_call: TRBJ1-2
clone_size: few
cdr3_nt: TGTGCCAGCAGCCAAGCTCAGGGCTCCTATGGCTACACCTTC
cdr3_aa: CASSQAQGSYGYTF

d_call: NA
v_call: TRBV18
j_call: TRBJ2-1
clone_size: NA
cdr3_nt: TGTGCCAGCTCACCAGCGACAACGGGCCGATACAATGAGCAGTTCTTC
cdr3_aa: CASSPATTGRYNEQFF

d_call: NA
v_call: TRBV28
j_call: TRBJ2-1
clone_size: many
cdr3_nt: TGTGCCAGCAGTTCAAATAGAAGGGGTTCCTACAATGAGCAGTTCTTC
cdr3_aa: CASSSNRRGSYNEQFF

d_call: NA
v_call: TRBV5-6
j_call: TRBJ1-6
clone_size: NA
cdr3_nt: TGTGCCAGCAGCTTGCGGGTTAATTCACCCCTCCACTTT
cdr3_aa: CASSLRVNSPLHF

d_call: TRBD1
v_call: TRBV9
j_call: TRBJ1-6
clone_size: NA
cdr3_nt: TGTGCCAGCAGCCCGGGACAGGGAGGAATATCACCCCTCCACTTT
cdr3_aa: CASSPGQGGISPLHF

d_call: TRBD2
v_call: TRBV5-1
j_call: TRBJ2-1
clone_size: many
cdr3_nt: TGCGCCAGCAGCTCGCCTCTAGCGGGGGGGGCTGGTGAGCAGTTCTTC
cdr3_aa: CASSSPLAGGAGEQFF

d_call: NA
v_call: TRBV29-1
j_call: TRBJ2-7
clone_size: NA
cdr3_nt: TGCAGCGTAGGACACCTAGACTACGAGCAGTACTTC
cdr3_aa: CSVGHLDYEQYF

d_call: NA
v_call: TRBV5-1
j_call: TRBJ2-5
clone_size: NA
cdr3_nt: TGCGCCAGCAGTGCGGAGGCGACCCAGTACTTC
cdr3_aa: CASSAEATQYF

d_call: NA
v_call: TRBV29-1
j_call: TRBJ1-2
clone_size: NA
cdr3_nt: TGCAGCTGCGCAGAGGTTCACTATGGCTACACCTTC
cdr3_aa: CSCAEVHYGYTF

d_call: NA
v_call: TRBV11-2
j_call: TRBJ1-1
clone_size: few
cdr3_nt: TGTGCCAGCAGCTTAGATGTGGGCACTGAAGCTTTCTTT
cdr3_aa: CASSLDVGTEAFF

d_call: NA
v_call: TRBV18
j_call: TRBJ1-1
clone_size: few
cdr3_nt: TGTGCCAGCTCACCAGAGGCGGTTGGGGCAGGTCGTACTGAAGCTTTCTTT
cdr3_aa: CASSPEAVGAGRTEAFF

d_call: TRBD2
v_call: TRBV2
j_call: TRBJ2-3
clone_size: NA
cdr3_nt: TGTGCCAGCAGTGAATTACCTAGCGGGGGAACCGATACGCAGTATTTT
cdr3_aa: CASSELPSGGTDTQYF

d_call: TRBD1
v_call: TRBV7-8
j_call: TRBJ1-5
clone_size: few
cdr3_nt: TGTGCCAGCAGCCGGGACAGGGTCCGGCTCCAGCCCCAGCATTTT
cdr3_aa: CASSRDRVRLQPQHF

d_call: NA
v_call: TRBV12-3/TRBV12-4
j_call: TRBJ2-1
clone_size: NA
cdr3_nt: TGTGCCAGCAGTTTTCGCAGTAGCCATATATCCTACAATGAGCAGTTCTTC
cdr3_aa: CASSFRSSHISYNEQFF

d_call: NA
v_call: TRBV20-1
j_call: TRBJ1-2
clone_size: NA
cdr3_nt: TGCAGCGCTAAGGAAGTTGTGGGGGCATACTATGGCTACACCTTC
cdr3_aa: CSAKEVVGAYYGYTF

d_call: TRBD1
v_call: TRBV7-2
j_call: TRBJ1-1
clone_size: many
cdr3_nt: TGTGCCAGCAGCTTAAGACAGGGGACCACTGAAGCTTTCTTT
cdr3_aa: CASSLRQGTTEAFF

d_call: NA
v_call: TRBV5-1
j_call: TRBJ1-5
clone_size: NA
cdr3_nt: TGCGCCAGCAGCCCGAATAGTGGTAATCAGCCCCAGCATTTT
cdr3_aa: CASSPNSGNQPQHF

d_call: NA
v_call: TRBV7-9
j_call: TRBJ2-5
clone_size: medium-sized
cdr3_nt: TGTGCCAGCAGCTATTGGGCCGTGCAAGAGACCCAGTACTTC
cdr3_aa: CASSYWAVQETQYF

d_call: NA
v_call: TRBV27
j_call: TRBJ1-1
clone_size: NA
cdr3_nt: TGTGCCAGCAGCCCAGCTACGGGATTAGCTTTCTTT
cdr3_aa: CASSPATGLAFF

d_call: NA
v_call: TRBV20-1
j_call: TRBJ1-1
clone_size: few
cdr3_nt: TGCAGTGCTAGCAGACAGTGGAACACTGAAGCTTTCTTT
cdr3_aa: CSASRQWNTEAFF

d_call: NA
v_call: TRBV18
j_call: TRBJ1-1
clone_size: NA
cdr3_nt: TGTGCCAGCTCTGCAGCGGACACTGAAGCTTTCTTT
cdr3_aa: CASSAADTEAFF

d_call: NA
v_call: TRBV7-2
j_call: TRBJ2-7
clone_size: many
cdr3_nt: TGTGCCAGCAGCTTTCTTCCCGGAGGACGGTACTACGAGCAGTACTTC
cdr3_aa: CASSFLPGGRYYEQYF

d_call: TRBD1
v_call: TRBV20-1
j_call: TRBJ1-5
clone_size: few
cdr3_nt: TGCAGTGCTACGGACAGGGGGCTTGATCAGCCCCAGCATTTT
cdr3_aa: CSATDRGLDQPQHF

d_call: NA
v_call: TRBV4-2
j_call: TRBJ2-3
clone_size: NA
cdr3_nt: TGTGCCAGCAGCCAAGATAACAGCCACGATACGCAGTATTTT
cdr3_aa: CASSQDNSHDTQYF

d_call: NA
v_call: TRBV3-1
j_call: TRBJ2-3
clone_size: few
cdr3_nt: TGTGCCAGCAGCCAGGCAACAGATACGCAGTATTTT
cdr3_aa: CASSQATDTQYF

d_call: NA
v_call: TRBV12-3/TRBV12-4
j_call: TRBJ2-7
clone_size: once
cdr3_nt: TGTGCCAGCAGTTCAAGTCTCACCTACGAGCAGTACTTC
cdr3_aa: CASSSSLTYEQYF

d_call: NA
v_call: TRBV7-9
j_call: TRBJ1-1
clone_size: NA
cdr3_nt: TGTGCCAGCAGCTTAGAGAGACGGACCACTGAAGCTTTCTTT
cdr3_aa: CASSLERRTTEAFF

d_call: NA
v_call: TRBV6-2/TRBV6-3
j_call: TRBJ1-5
clone_size: few
cdr3_nt: TGTGCCAGCAGTGGACGGGTCAATCAGCCCCAGCATTTT
cdr3_aa: CASSGRVNQPQHF

d_call: NA
v_call: TRBV29-1
j_call: TRBJ1-4
clone_size: few
cdr3_nt: TGCAGCGTTGCGTATCCGGACGGGAAACTGTTTTTT
cdr3_aa: CSVAYPDGKLFF

d_call: NA
v_call: TRBV12-3/TRBV12-4
j_call: TRBJ2-7
clone_size: NA
cdr3_nt: TGTGCCAGCAGTTCCCCAGGGGCCTACGAGCAGTACTTC
cdr3_aa: CASSSPGAYEQYF

d_call: TRBD1
v_call: TRBV5-5
j_call: TRBJ1-2
clone_size: NA
cdr3_nt: TGTGCCAGCAGCTGGACAGGGAGATCGGTGGACTATGGCTACACCTTC
cdr3_aa: CASSWTGRSVDYGYTF

d_call: NA
v_call: TRBV20-1
j_call: TRBJ2-5
clone_size: NA
cdr3_nt: TGCAGTGCTAGACGCACGAACCAAGAGACCCAGTACTTC
cdr3_aa: CSARRTNQETQYF

d_call: TRBD1
v_call: TRBV11-2
j_call: TRBJ1-4
clone_size: few
cdr3_nt: TGTGCCAGCAGCTTAGGACAGGGTGGAGGTGAAAAACTGTTTTTT
cdr3_aa: CASSLGQGGGEKLFF

d_call: TRBD2
v_call: TRBV19
j_call: TRBJ2-3
clone_size: NA
cdr3_nt: TGTGCCAGTAGTATTGAAGCGGGGGGGCGAGGTACGCAGTATTTT
cdr3_aa: CASSIEAGGRGTQYF

d_call: NA
v_call: TRBV12-3/TRBV12-4
j_call: TRBJ2-5
clone_size: few
cdr3_nt: TGTGCCAGCAGTTTACTTGGAGATCAAGAGACCCAGTACTTC
cdr3_aa: CASSLLGDQETQYF

d_call: NA
v_call: TRBV4-3
j_call: TRBJ2-3
clone_size: few
cdr3_nt: TGCGCCAGCAGTGACCTCACAGATACGCAGTATTTT
cdr3_aa: CASSDLTDTQYF

d_call: NA
v_call: TRBV7-9
j_call: TRBJ2-1
clone_size: few
cdr3_nt: TGTGCCAGCAGCGCCAGGGACGGGAGCTCCTACAATGAGCAGTTCTTC
cdr3_aa: CASSARDGSSYNEQFF

d_call: TRBD1
v_call: TRBV6-5
j_call: TRBJ1-2
clone_size: few
cdr3_nt: TGTGCCAGCAGTTATGACAGGGTGGGCTATGGCTACACCTTC
cdr3_aa: CASSYDRVGYGYTF

d_call: TRBD1
v_call: TRBV19
j_call: TRBJ2-7
clone_size: NA
cdr3_nt: TGTGCCAGTAGTCTCCCGGGACAGGGGGCTCTGTCCAACGAGCAGTACTTC
cdr3_aa: CASSLPGQGALSNEQYF

d_call: NA
v_call: TRBV5-4
j_call: TRBJ2-5
clone_size: many
cdr3_nt: TGTGCCAGCAGTCCGAGGGGTAGCGGGACCCAGTACTTC
cdr3_aa: CASSPRGSGTQYF

d_call: NA
v_call: TRBV3-1
j_call: TRBJ2-7
clone_size: NA
cdr3_nt: TGTGCCAGCAGCCAAGGTAGGCAGGGGTACGAGCAGTACTTC
cdr3_aa: CASSQGRQGYEQYF

d_call: NA
v_call: TRBV5-1
j_call: TRBJ2-1
clone_size: few
cdr3_nt: TGCGCCAGCAGCTTGGGCCTGGGCTCCTACAATGAGCAGTTCTTC
cdr3_aa: CASSLGLGSYNEQFF

d_call: NA
v_call: TRBV5-1
j_call: TRBJ2-1
clone_size: NA
cdr3_nt: TGCGCCAGCAGCTTGGTGGAGAGAGGTGAGCAGTTCTTC
cdr3_aa: CASSLVERGEQFF